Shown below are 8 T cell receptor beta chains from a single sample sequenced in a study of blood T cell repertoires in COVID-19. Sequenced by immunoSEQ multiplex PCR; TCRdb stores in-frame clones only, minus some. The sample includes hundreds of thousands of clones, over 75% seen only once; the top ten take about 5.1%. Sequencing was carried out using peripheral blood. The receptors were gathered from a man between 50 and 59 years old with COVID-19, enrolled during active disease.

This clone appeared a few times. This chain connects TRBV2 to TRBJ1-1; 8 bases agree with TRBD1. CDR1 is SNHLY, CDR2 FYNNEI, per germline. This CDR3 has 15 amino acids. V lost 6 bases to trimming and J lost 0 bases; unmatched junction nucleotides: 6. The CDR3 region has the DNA TGTGCCAGCAGCCGACAGGGGAGGCTGAACACTGAAGCTTTCTTT. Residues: CASSRQGRLNTEAFF.

This CDR3 is CASSPQGQGQPQHF. DNA of the CDR3: TGTGCCAGCAGCCCTCAGGGACAGGGACAGCCCCAGCATTTT. This chain connects TRBV13 to TRBJ1-5; 9 bases line up with TRBD1. V trimming: 5 bases; J trimming: 7 bases; junction bases outside the gene matches: 6. Germline values: CDR1 PRHDT, CDR2 FYEKMQ (reference sequence). The CDR3 runs 14 residues.

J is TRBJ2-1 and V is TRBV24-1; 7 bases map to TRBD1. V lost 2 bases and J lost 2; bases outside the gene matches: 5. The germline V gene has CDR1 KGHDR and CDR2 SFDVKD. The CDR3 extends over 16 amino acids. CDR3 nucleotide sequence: TGTGCCACCAGTGATTCGACAGGGTTTCCCTACAATGAGCAGTTCTTC. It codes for CATSDSTGFPYNEQFF.

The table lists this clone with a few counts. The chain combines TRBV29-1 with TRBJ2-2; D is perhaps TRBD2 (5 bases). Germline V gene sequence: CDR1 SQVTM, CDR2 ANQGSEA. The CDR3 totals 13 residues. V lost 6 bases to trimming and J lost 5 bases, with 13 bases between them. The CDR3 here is CSVRLPTTGELFF. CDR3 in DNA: TGCAGCGTGAGACTACCTACTACCGGGGAGCTGTTTTTT.

CDR3: CASARDRSSYNEQFF. DNA for the CDR3: TGTGCCTCTGCCAGGGACAGGAGCTCCTACAATGAGCAGTTCTTC. The chain links TRBV19 to TRBJ2-1, with 8 bases identical to TRBD1. In germline, CDR1 is LNHDA, CDR2 SQIVND (reference sequence). CDR3 length: 15 residues. After removal of 11 bases from V and 0 bases from J, the junction contained 9 bases not matched to a gene.

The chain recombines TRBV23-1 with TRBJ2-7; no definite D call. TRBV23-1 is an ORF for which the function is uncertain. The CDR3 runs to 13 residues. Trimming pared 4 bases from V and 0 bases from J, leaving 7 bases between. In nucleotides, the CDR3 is TGCGCCAGCAGTCCGGGTAGCTCCTACGAGCAGTACTTC. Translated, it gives CASSPGSSYEQYF.

The CDR3: CASSEARGGYGYTF. As DNA, the CDR3 is TGTGCCAGCAGTGAAGCGCGAGGAGGCTATGGCTACACCTTC. The chain couples TRBV6-1 to TRBJ1-2; D remains unclear. Germline V gene sequence: CDR1 MNHNS, CDR2 SASEGT. The CDR3 is made up of 14 amino acids. The V and J ends lost 0 bases and 4 bases respectively, with 9 bases between them.

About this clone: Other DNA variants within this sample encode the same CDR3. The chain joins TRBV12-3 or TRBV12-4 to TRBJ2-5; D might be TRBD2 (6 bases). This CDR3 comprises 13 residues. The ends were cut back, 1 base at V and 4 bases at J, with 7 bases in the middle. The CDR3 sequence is CASSLGGGETQYF. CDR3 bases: TGTGCCAGCAGTTTAGGGGGAGGAGAGACCCAGTACTTC.